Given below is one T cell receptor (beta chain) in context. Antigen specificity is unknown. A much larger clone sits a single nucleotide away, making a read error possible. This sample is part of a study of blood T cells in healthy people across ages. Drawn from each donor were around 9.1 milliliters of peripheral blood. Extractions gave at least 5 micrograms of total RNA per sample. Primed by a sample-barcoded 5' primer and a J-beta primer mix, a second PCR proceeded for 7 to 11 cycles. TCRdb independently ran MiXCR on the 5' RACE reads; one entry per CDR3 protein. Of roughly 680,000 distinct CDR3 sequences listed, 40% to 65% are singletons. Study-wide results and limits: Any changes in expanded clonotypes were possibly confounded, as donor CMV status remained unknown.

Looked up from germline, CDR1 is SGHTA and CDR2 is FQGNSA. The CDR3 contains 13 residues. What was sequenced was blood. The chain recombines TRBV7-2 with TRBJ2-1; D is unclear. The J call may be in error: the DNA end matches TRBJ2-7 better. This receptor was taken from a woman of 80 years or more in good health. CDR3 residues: CASKPSSYNEQYF. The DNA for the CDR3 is TGTGCCAGCAAACCCTCCTCCTACAATGAGCAGTACTTC.